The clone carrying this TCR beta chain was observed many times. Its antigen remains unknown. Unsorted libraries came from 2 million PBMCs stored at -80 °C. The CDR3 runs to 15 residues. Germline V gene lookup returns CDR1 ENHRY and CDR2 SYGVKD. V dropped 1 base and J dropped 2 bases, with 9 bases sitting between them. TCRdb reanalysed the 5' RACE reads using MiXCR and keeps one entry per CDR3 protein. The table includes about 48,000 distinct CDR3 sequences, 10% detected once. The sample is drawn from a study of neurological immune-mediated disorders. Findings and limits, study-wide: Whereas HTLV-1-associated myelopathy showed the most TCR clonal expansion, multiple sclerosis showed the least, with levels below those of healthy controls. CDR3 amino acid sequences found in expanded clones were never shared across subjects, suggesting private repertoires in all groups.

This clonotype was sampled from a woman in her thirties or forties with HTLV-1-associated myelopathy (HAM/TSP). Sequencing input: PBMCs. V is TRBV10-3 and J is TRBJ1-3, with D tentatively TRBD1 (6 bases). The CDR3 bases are TGTGCCATCAGTGAGTTCGGGACACCTGGAAACACCATATATTTT. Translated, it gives CAISEFGTPGNTIYF.